This section outlines one TCR beta chain sequence together with its context. Its antigen is still unknown. The sample originates from a study of graft-versus-host responses after intestinal transplantation. Produced via immunoSEQ multiplex PCR; TCRdb's table is partial and in-frame only. The data contain under 150,000 clones, 90% to 95% of them seen just once; the ten biggest clones take up about 0.16%. Germline-derived CDR1 and CDR2 are GTSNPN and SVGIG (reference sequence). Trimming removed 2 bases at V and 5 bases at J, with 18 bases between. This CDR3 is built from 15 residues. The gene calls are TRBV30 and TRBJ1-1; D might be TRBD1 (5 bases). The sample here was unstimulated CD4+ T cells sorted from spleen or lymph node cells, taken before intestinal transplant. The TCR was taken from a human donor who received an intestinal transplant. The CDR3 loop reads CAWSTGTPGRTEAFF. CDR3 nucleotides: TGTGCCTGGAGTACCGGGACCCCTGGGCGGACTGAAGCTTTCTTT.